What follows describes a single TCR beta chain. There are 14 residues in the CDR3. The germline gives CDR1 MDHEN, CDR2 SYDVKM. The trim removed 5 bases at V and 7 bases at J, leaving 7 bases unmatched. The entry originates in a study of shared T cell receptors in the human thymus. Sequencing was performed with immunoSEQ multiplex PCR; in TCRdb, only in-frame clones are kept and a portion is missing. The sample shows 650,000 to 950,000 clones, roughly 85% of them seen only once. These data were also reused for a study on human thymus T cells. Per that paper: Corrective cardiac operations yielded the resected thymus tissue.

The chain combines TRBV28 with TRBJ1-2, with 10 nucleotides matching TRBD1. Sequencing was done on a sample of thymocytes. The sequence was collected from a girl less than two years old with a congenital heart defect. DNA of the CDR3: TGTGCCAGCAGTGTCGGGACAGGGGTTTTTGGCTACACCTTC. Its translation is CASSVGTGVFGYTF.